Following are 26 T cell receptor beta chains from one sample sequenced in a study of radiation and T cells in renal cell carcinoma. Treatment of the sample: treatment-naive control, cytoreductive nephrectomy. The assay was immunoSEQ multiplex PCR, and TCRdb's table has in-frame clones only and misses some. The sample has some 25,000 clones; 55% to 70% are singletons. The sample was tumor tissue, taken from a patient whose treatment was nephrectomy without radiotherapy. Receptors originate from a man in his forties or fifties with renal cell carcinoma.

The rearrangement joins TRBV6-1 to TRBJ1-2; D uncertain. Germline CDR1 MNHNS, CDR2 SASEGT. V dropped 2 bases and J dropped 2 bases, with 15 bases sitting between them. The CDR3 contains 16 residues. The CDR3: CASSERLRGPNYGYTF. The CDR3 bases are TGTGCCAGCAGTGAAAGGTTAAGAGGTCCGAACTATGGCTACACCTTC.

The gene calls are TRBV4-1 and TRBJ2-7; D is perhaps TRBD1 (6 bases). V was clipped by 1 base and J by 2 bases, with 15 bases between them. The CDR3 length is 16 residues. The germline V gene encodes CDR1 MGHRA and CDR2 YSYEKL. The CDR3 sequence: CASSQGWGRRAYEQYV. In DNA, the CDR3 is TGCGCCAGCAGCCAAGGCTGGGGGCGGCGGGCCTACGAGCAGTACGTC.

The V and J genes are TRBV30 and TRBJ2-5; D remains ambiguous. This CDR3 region has 12 residues. Trimming removed 2 bases at V and 3 bases at J, with 7 bases between. Per germline, CDR1 GTSNPN and CDR2 SVGIG (reference sequence). CDR3 amino acids: CAWSKQEETQYF. Here the CDR3 DNA reads TGTGCCTGGAGTAAGCAGGAAGAGACCCAGTACTTC.

The sample holds one count of this clone. The chain has TRBV6-5 and TRBJ2-6; D unresolved. This CDR3 has 15 amino acids. Germline V lookup: CDR1 MNHEY, CDR2 SVGAGI. V lost 6 bases, J lost 0 bases, and 9 bases lay in between. CDR3 DNA: TGTGCCAGCAGCCCGTGGGGCTCTGGGGCCAACGTCCTGACTTTC. Translated, it gives CASSPWGSGANVLTF.

V and J are TRBV19 and TRBJ2-7; 7 nucleotides match TRBD1. The CDR3 consists of 13 residues. V gave up 9 bases and J gave up 3 bases; unmatched junction bases: 8. Germline V gene sequence: CDR1 LNHDA, CDR2 SQIVND (reference sequence). In DNA, the CDR3 is TGTGCCAGCGCCCGGGACAGCCTCTACGAGCAGTACTTC. It translates to CASARDSLYEQYF.

The chain recombines TRBV2 with TRBJ2-3, with 9 bases fitting TRBD2. Unmatched junction bases numbered 3, after V lost 8 bases and J lost 3 bases. CDR3 size: 13 residues. The germline V gene has CDR1 SNHLY and CDR2 FYNNEI. The DNA of the CDR3 is TGTGCCAGCTCCGCGGGGGGGACAGATACGCAGTATTTT. This gives the protein CASSAGGTDTQYF.

This clone was seen only a few times. The same CDR3 is also encoded by other DNA sequences in this sample. This sequence joins TRBV20-1 and TRBJ2-5; no clear D gene. Per germline, CDR1 DFQATT and CDR2 SNEGSKA (reference sequence). V lost 5 bases and J lost 5, with 9 bases in between. The CDR3 has 11 residues. The CDR3 region has the DNA TGCAGTGCTTGGGCCGCGGAGACCCAGTACTTC. Translation gives CSAWAAETQYF.

This clone qualifies as medium-sized. This chain joins TRBV7-9 and TRBJ1-6; a possible D gene is TRBD1 (5 bases). In germline, CDR1 is SEHNR, CDR2 FQNEAQ (reference sequence). Deletions cut 5 bases from V and 6 bases from J, with 17 bases between. This CDR3 is built from 16 residues. In DNA form, the CDR3 reads TGTGCCAGCAGCCCGGTCAGCGGGGGTAGTAATTCACCCCTCCACTTT. The encoded protein is CASSPVSGGSNSPLHF.

This clone was seen just once. The chain couples TRBV7-2 to TRBJ2-5; 8 positions match TRBD2. V lost 6 bases and J lost 2; bases outside the gene matches: 14. Germline V gives CDR1 SGHTA, CDR2 FQGNSA. This CDR3 is built from 17 residues. The chain's CDR3 is CASSRPYFGTRQETQYF. In DNA form, the CDR3 reads TGTGCCAGCAGTCGGCCTTATTTCGGGACTAGGCAAGAGACCCAGTACTTC.

The gene calls are TRBV2 and TRBJ2-2; 12 nucleotides line up with TRBD1. Germline V gene lookup returns CDR1 SNHLY and CDR2 FYNNEI. J gave up 4 bases and V 7 bases, and 4 bases lay outside the gene matches. The CDR3 has 15 amino acids. The DNA for the CDR3 is TGTGCCAGCACCGAGGGACAGGGGGCCACCGGGGAGCTGTTTTTT. Amino acids: CASTEGQGATGELFF.

The chain employs TRBV7-9 and TRBJ2-2; D ambiguous. Germline CDR1 and CDR2: SEHNR and FQNEAQ (reference sequence). V was clipped by 8 bases and J by 5 bases, with 6 bases between them. The CDR3 consists of 11 residues. CDR3 sequence reads: CASDRTGELFF. The CDR3 region has the DNA TGTGCCAGCGATCGGACCGGGGAGCTGTTTTTT.

V is TRBV9 and J is TRBJ2-1, with D unresolved. CDR1 SGDLS and CDR2 YYNGEE come from the germline V gene. Trimming shortened V by 3 bases and J by 0 bases, and 10 bases separated the two germline ends. CDR3 size: 15 residues. CDR3 sequence: CASSDNPSSYNEQFF. CDR3 sequence (DNA): TGTGCCAGCAGCGATAACCCCAGCTCCTACAATGAGCAGTTCTTC.

The V call is TRBV21-1, the J call TRBJ1-1. TRBV21-1 is flagged as a pseudogene. CDR3 length: 16 residues. DNA for the CDR3: TGTGCCAGCAGCACTACACGCTCTAAACTACGCCTTGAAGCTTTCTTT. Protein product: CASSTTRSKLRLEAFF.

V usage is TRBV9 and J usage is TRBJ2-4; possible D gene TRBD1, 6 bases. Germline CDR1 is SGDLS and CDR2 is YYNGEE. Trimming took 0 bases from V and 3 from J, leaving 16 bases between them. CDR3 length equals 17 residues. The CDR3: CASSVESGGIGKNIQYF. CDR3 sequence (DNA): TGTGCCAGCAGCGTAGAATCTGGGGGCATAGGCAAAAACATTCAGTACTTC.

The chain uses TRBV5-6 and TRBJ2-3; D remains unclear. V was cut by 2 bases and J by 5 bases, with 3 bases left in between. The germline CDR1 and CDR2 sequences are SGHDT and YYEEEE. The CDR3 length is 11 residues. DNA for the CDR3: TGTGCCAGCAGCTTACGAGATACGCAGTATTTT. This codes for CASSLRDTQYF.

The V call is TRBV5-4, the J call TRBJ1-1; a possible D gene is TRBD1 (5 bases). V gave up 4 bases and J gave up 5 bases, with 18 bases separating them. In germline, CDR1 is SGHNT, CDR2 YYREEE (reference sequence). CDR3 length: 15 residues. CDR3 region: CASSLDKGPGTEAFF. In nucleotides, the CDR3 is TGTGCCAGCAGCCTAGATAAGGGGCCGGGGACTGAAGCTTTCTTT.

The chain joins TRBV5-4 to TRBJ2-2; D tentatively fits TRBD1 or TRBD2 (5 bases each). Between the trimmed V and J ends, which lost 6 bases and 5 bases, there was a span of 14 bases. The CDR3 consists of 14 residues. Germline CDR1 is SGHNT and CDR2 is YYREEE (reference sequence). In nucleotides, the CDR3 is TGTGCCAGCACCGGGAATAGGGGTACCGGGGAGCTGTTTTTT. It encodes CASTGNRGTGELFF.

J is TRBJ1-1 and V is TRBV4-1, with D possibly being TRBD1 (6 bases). Germline-derived CDR1 and CDR2 are MGHRA and YSYEKL. V shed 1 base and J shed 4 bases, with 16 bases lying between them. CDR3 length equals 16 residues. The CDR3 nucleotides read TGCGCCAGCAGCCAAGTCATGGAGGGGGGTGGCACTGAAGCTTTCTTT. Amino acids: CASSQVMEGGGTEAFF.

V gene TRBV2 combines with J gene TRBJ2-7; TRBD2 agrees at 16 bases. J gave up 5 bases and V 6 bases, and 7 bases lay outside the gene matches. The germline CDR1 and CDR2 sequences are SNHLY and FYNNEI. This CDR3 contains 16 residues. The CDR3 sequence is CASSLGLAGGPDEQYF. The CDR3 DNA reads TGTGCCAGCAGCCTGGGACTAGCGGGAGGGCCGGACGAGCAGTACTTC.

The chain has TRBV19 and TRBJ2-5; D not resolved. The CDR3 has 13 residues. Germline assignment: CDR1 LNHDA and CDR2 SQIVND (reference sequence). V gave up 6 bases and J gave up 4 bases, with 12 bases separating them. CDR3 DNA: TGTGCCAGTAGCCCCCTCGCAGGAGAGACCCAGTACTTC. Its protein product is CASSPLAGETQYF.

This clone has more than one count but fewer than ten. This chain links TRBV10-1 with TRBJ1-1; D is unclear. The germline V gene has CDR1 WNHNN and CDR2 SYGVQD (reference sequence). The V end was cut by 4 bases, the J end by 4 bases, with 10 bases between. The CDR3 runs 13 residues. CDR3 residues: CASSGGRGTEAFF. The DNA of the CDR3 is TGCGCCAGCAGTGGGGGTAGAGGCACTGAAGCTTTCTTT.

The rearrangement joins TRBV7-6 to TRBJ2-5; D may be TRBD2 (6 bases). This CDR3 is built from 16 residues. Germline V gene lookup returns CDR1 SGHVS and CDR2 FNYEAQ. V dropped 5 bases and J dropped 5 bases, with 21 bases sitting between them. The CDR3: CASSRWSRDLGETQYF. The CDR3 nucleotides read TGTGCCAGCAGCCGGTGGTCCCGGGACTTAGGGGAGACCCAGTACTTC.

This clone occurred a few times. The chain links TRBV7-3 to TRBJ2-1; the match to TRBD2 covers 10 bases. The CDR3 covers 15 residues. J gave up 3 bases and V 2 bases, and 1 base lay outside the gene matches. Germline V gives CDR1 SGHTA, CDR2 FQGTGA. This CDR3 is CASSLVAGGYNEQFF. The DNA for the CDR3 is TGTGCCAGCAGCTTAGTAGCGGGAGGCTACAATGAGCAGTTCTTC. Together with reference TRBV7-3 and TRBJ2-1, the CDR3 gives the full variable domain: GAGVSQTPSNKVTEKGKYVELRCDPISGHTALYWYRQSLGQGPEFLIYFQGTGAADDSGLPNDRFFAVRPEGSVSTLKIQRTERGDSAVYLCASSLVAGGYNEQFFGPGTRLTVL.

On this clone: Its ends do not fully match the called genes, so a read error is possible. This sequence joins TRBV28 and TRBJ1-1; 9 positions agree with TRBD1. The CDR3 is 12 amino acids. In germline, CDR1 is MDHEN, CDR2 SYDVKM. CDR3 coding DNA: TGTGCCAGCAGTACTGGGACAGGGAAAATCCTCTTT. Amino acids: CASSTGTGKILF.

V is TRBV28 and J is TRBJ1-5, with no clear D. Germline V gives CDR1 MDHEN, CDR2 SYDVKM. This CDR3 has 11 amino acids. The germline V and J ends were trimmed by 4 bases and 7 bases, with 5 bases remaining between them. CDR3 in amino acids: CASSSAQPQHF. The CDR3 coding sequence is TGTGCCAGCAGTTCCGCCCAGCCCCAGCATTTT.

This clone is a singleton in its sample. V gene TRBV5-5 combines with J gene TRBJ2-3; the D gene is possibly TRBD2 (5 bases). V dropped 2 bases and J dropped 3 bases, with 7 bases sitting between them. Germline CDR1 is SGHKS and CDR2 is YYEKEE (reference sequence). The CDR3 consists of 13 residues. This CDR3 reads CASSFRETDTQYF. The CDR3 DNA follows: TGTGCCAGCAGCTTCCGGGAAACAGATACGCAGTATTTT.